These 26 T cell receptor beta chains originate from one sample sequenced in a study of metastatic and nonmetastatic thyroid tumors. Via MiXCR, TCRdb re-called the PCR reads. The profile shows 30,000 to 40,000 clones, approximately 15% of them singletons. Until they underwent thyroid surgery, no patient had received any treatment. Input material: blood. The receptors shown here come from a male donor with papillary thyroid cancer or a benign thyroid nodule (not recorded which). Some clones in this sample may be carry-over from other donors' samples.

This clone came up many times. The chain uses TRBV7-3 and TRBJ2-1; weak D call: TRBD2 (5 bases). The CDR3 is 16 residues long. Germline V gives CDR1 SGHTA, CDR2 FQGTGA. Trimming cost V 2 bases and J 0 bases, with 11 bases left between them. CDR3 loop: CASSLSGISSYNEQFF. As DNA, the CDR3 is TGTGCCAGCAGCTTATCCGGGATCAGCTCCTACAATGAGCAGTTCTTC. Combining the CDR3 with reference TRBV7-3 and TRBJ2-1 gives the whole variable domain GAGVSQTPSNKVTEKGKYVELRCDPISGHTALYWYRQSLGQGPEFLIYFQGTGAADDSGLPNDRFFAVRPEGSVSTLKIQRTERGDSAVYLCASSLSGISSYNEQFFGPGTRLTVL.

Many counts were recorded for this clone. This chain links TRBV10-3 with TRBJ2-6; D uncertain. The germline V gene encodes CDR1 ENHRY and CDR2 SYGVKD. This CDR3 has 15 amino acids. The V and J ends lost 0 bases and 4 bases respectively, with 7 bases between them. CDR3 in amino acids: CAISESTPGANVLTF. For the CDR3, the DNA is TGTGCCATCAGTGAGTCGACCCCCGGGGCCAACGTCCTGACTTTC.

This clone was observed many times. The chain is built from TRBV5-1 and TRBJ2-7, with D perhaps matching TRBD2 (6 bases). Looked up from germline, CDR1 is SGHRS and CDR2 is YFSETQ. The V and J ends lost 4 bases and 7 bases respectively, with 12 bases between them. The CDR3 spans 12 residues. CDR3 sequence (DNA): TGCGCCAGCAGCCCCGGGACTTGGGAGCAGTACTTC. Amino acids: CASSPGTWEQYF.

This clone has at least ten counts. The junction and the germline gene differ at one end; a read error may be behind it. In DNA, the CDR3 is TGCGCCAGCAGCCGGGGACAGCCGTTCTCCGACGTTCTCTTC. It is translated as CASSRGQPFSDVLF. The J gene is TRBJ2-4, the V gene TRBV4-1; 7 nucleotides agree with TRBD1. Germline CDR1 is MGHRA and CDR2 is YSYEKL. The CDR3 runs to 14 residues.

This clone was recorded at least ten times. This rearrangement joins TRBV30 to TRBJ1-3; D is undetermined. CDR3 length: 12 residues. The V gene's germline CDR1 is GTSNPN and CDR2 SVGIG (reference sequence). The V end lost 4 bases, the J end lost 3 bases, and 7 bases lay between the germline ends. CDR3 sequence reads: CAWTRIGNTIYF. The CDR3 DNA is TGTGCCTGGACGCGGATTGGAAACACCATATATTTT.

This clone was picked up many times. This sequence joins TRBV11-3 and TRBJ2-5; 9 bases line up with TRBD2. J was trimmed by 5 bases and V by 5 bases; bases with no gene match: 12. CDR3 length: 16 residues. In germline, CDR1 is SGHNT, CDR2 YENEEA. CDR3 amino acids: CASSPYGTSFRETQYF. DNA for the CDR3: TGTGCCAGCAGCCCGTACGGGACTAGCTTTAGGGAGACCCAGTACTTC.

By share, this clone counts as medium-sized. The CDR3 DNA is TGTGCCAGCAGTTACACCACTAGCGGGACAGATACGCAGTATTTT. Protein product: CASSYTTSGTDTQYF. The V and J genes are TRBV6-2 or TRBV6-3 and TRBJ2-3, with 9 bases identical to TRBD2. Germline assignment: CDR1 MNHEY and CDR2 SVGEGT. The CDR3 contains 15 residues. The junction had 3 bases not matched to a gene; V was cut back by 2 bases and J by 3 bases.

In the case of this clone: A junction boundary mismatches the germline segment, possibly from a read error. The J gene is TRBJ2-7, the V gene TRBV11-2; 7 bases are shared with TRBD1. CDR3 length: 15 residues. Germline V gene data show CDR1 as SGHAT and CDR2 as FQNNGV. The CDR3 loop reads CASRMTGSLSYEHYF. CDR3 bases: TGTGCCAGCAGAATGACAGGGTCCCTCTCCTACGAGCATTACTTC.

This chain's CDR3 is CASSPGQGIETQYF. In nucleotides, the CDR3 is TGTGCCAGCTCACCGGGGCAGGGGATCGAGACCCAGTACTTC. The rearrangement joins TRBV18 to TRBJ2-5; D possibly corresponds to TRBD1 (6 bases). Germline V CDR1 and CDR2: KGHSH, LQKENI. This CDR3 is built from 14 residues. V lost 3 bases and J lost 5, with 13 bases in between. Full variable domain (rest looked up from reference TRBV18 and TRBJ2-5): NAGVMQNPRHLVRRRGQEARLRCSPMKGHSHVYWYRQLPEEGLKFMVYLQKENIIDESGMPKERFSAEFPKEGPSILRIQQVVRGDSAAYFCASSPGQGIETQYFGPGTRLLVL.

This clone was detected ten times or more. An end of the junction differs from the germline gene, which may be a read error. The chain employs TRBV7-7 and TRBJ2-1, with 14 positions matching TRBD2. Per germline, CDR1 SSHAT and CDR2 FNYEAQ (reference sequence). The CDR3 totals 17 residues. The CDR3 protein is CASSFGTSGSPDNEQFF. The CDR3 nucleotides read TGTGCTAGCAGCTTCGGGACTAGCGGGAGTCCGGACAATGAGCAGTTCTTC.

This clone appeared a single time. At one boundary the junction diverges from the germline segment, which might be a read error. The V gene is TRBV15, the J gene TRBJ1-2; TRBD1 is a possible D gene (5 bases). The CDR3 is 15 amino acids. Germline CDR1 and CDR2: LNHNV and YYDKDF (reference sequence). The CDR3 DNA reads as TGTGTCACCAGCGGTATGACAGACGCTAACTATGGCTACACCTTC. Encoded protein: CVTSGMTDANYGYTF.

This clone was recorded many times. This chain connects TRBV11-2 to TRBJ2-2; D not resolved. CDR3 length: 13 amino acids. Germline V gives CDR1 SGHAT, CDR2 FQNNGV. V lost 8 bases to trimming and J lost 3 bases, with 10 bases between them. This CDR3 reads CASGRPDTGELFF. The CDR3 DNA reads as TGTGCCAGCGGGCGCCCGGACACCGGGGAGCTGTTTTTT. The full variable domain, its missing parts supplied by reference TRBV11-2 and TRBJ2-2, is EAGVAQSPRYKIIEKRQSVAFWCNPISGHATLYWYQQILGQGPKLLIQFQNNGVVDDSQLPKDRFSAERLKGVDSTLKIQPAKLEDSAVYLCASGRPDTGELFFGEGSRLTVL.

V and J are TRBV27 and TRBJ2-1, with D possibly being TRBD2 (5 bases). Germline V CDR1 and CDR2: MNHEY, SMNVEV (reference sequence). V lost 2 bases and J 7 bases, leaving 15 bases between the germline ends. The CDR3 runs to 15 residues. The CDR3 nucleotides are TGTGCCAGCAGTTTAGATAGAGGGATTAAAAATGAGCAGTTCTTC. Protein sequence: CASSLDRGIKNEQFF.

In its sample, this clone was seen many times. The rearrangement uses TRBV5-1 and TRBJ2-6; no clear D gene. CDR3 length: 16 amino acids. V shed 6 bases and J shed 0 bases, with 13 bases lying between them. Germline V gene lookup returns CDR1 SGHRS and CDR2 YFSETQ. CDR3 protein: CASTALKSSGANVLTF. The CDR3 bases are TGCGCCAGCACCGCTCTTAAGAGCTCTGGGGCCAACGTCCTGACTTTC. The full variable domain, rest sourced from reference TRBV5-1 and TRBJ2-6, is KAGVTQTPRYLIKTRGQQVTLSCSPISGHRSVSWYQQTPGQGLQFLFEYFSETQRNKGNFPGRFSGRQFSNSRSEMNVSTLELGDSALYLCASTALKSSGANVLTFGAGSRLTVL.

This clone has a count of ten or more. The chain joins TRBV11-1 to TRBJ2-1; 9 nucleotides match TRBD2. With 1 base clipped from V and 10 bases from J, the junction kept 8 bases outside the gene matches. CDR1 and CDR2 from the germline V gene are SGHAT and FQDESV (reference sequence). The CDR3 is made up of 15 amino acids. The CDR3: CASSLDGTSLKEQFF. In nucleotides, the CDR3 is TGTGCCAGCAGCTTAGATGGGACTAGCCTCAAGGAGCAGTTCTTC. Using reference TRBV11-1 and TRBJ2-1 for the parts outside the CDR3, the full variable domain is EAEVAQSPRYKITEKSQAVAFWCDPISGHATLYWYRQILGQGPELLVQFQDESVVDDSQLPKDRFSAERLKGVDSTLKIQPAELGDSAMYLCASSLDGTSLKEQFFGPGTRLTVL.

At least ten counts were recorded for this clone. In the same sample, other DNA sequences code for this CDR3. The J gene is TRBJ2-1, the V gene TRBV20-1; D remains unclear. V lost 0 bases and J 6 bases, leaving 3 bases between the germline ends. Germline V CDR1 and CDR2: DFQATT, SNEGSKA (reference sequence). This CDR3 region has 11 residues. The CDR3: CSARDFNEQFF. As DNA, the CDR3 is TGCAGTGCTAGAGACTTCAATGAGCAGTTCTTC.

This rearrangement joins TRBV6-1 to TRBJ2-7; D gene unclear. Per the germline V gene, CDR1 is MNHNS and CDR2 is SASEGT. The ends were cut back, 8 bases at V and 2 bases at J, with 16 bases in the middle. The CDR3 runs to 14 residues. This CDR3 reads CASRMAQFPYEQYF. The CDR3 nucleotides are TGTGCCAGCCGGATGGCACAGTTCCCCTACGAGCAGTACTTC.

The chain uses TRBV5-6 and TRBJ1-6; a possible D gene is TRBD1 (5 bases). The V end lost 5 bases, the J end lost 7 bases, and 16 bases lay between the germline ends. This CDR3 is 15 amino acids long. CDR1 and CDR2 from the germline V gene are SGHDT and YYEEEE. CDR3 coding DNA: TGTGCCAGCAGTTGGCGCAGGGTGGGAAATTCACCCCTCCACTTT. Its translation: CASSWRRVGNSPLHF.

This clone was found many times. Since a much larger clone is just one base distant, this may be a read error. Other DNA sequences in the sample encode the same CDR3. The chain joins TRBV6-1 to TRBJ1-4; the match to TRBD1 covers 7 bases. Germline-derived CDR1 and CDR2 are MNHNS and SASEGT. The CDR3 totals 15 residues. The CDR3 loop is CASSARQGPNEKLFF. CDR3 in DNA: TGTGCCAGCAGTGCCCGACAGGGCCCAAATGAAAAACTGTTTTTC.

This clone was picked up a small number of times. A much larger clone differs from this one at a single base, so this may be a read error. The CDR3 does not close with the conserved phenylalanine or tryptophan, likely indicating a read error. V gene TRBV20-1 combines with J gene TRBJ1-1; D unresolved. The germline V gene has CDR1 DFQATT and CDR2 SNEGSKA (reference sequence). The CDR3 length is 11 residues. Trimming stripped 0 bases from V and 9 bases from J, with 8 bases between. The CDR3: CSARDRGQAFL. DNA for the CDR3: TGCAGTGCTAGAGATCGCGGACAAGCTTTCCTT.

This clone is termed medium-sized. J is TRBJ2-2 and V is TRBV12-3 or TRBV12-4; no clear D gene. Trimming cost V 4 bases and J 8 bases, with 5 bases left between them. This CDR3 comprises 11 residues. CDR3 sequence reads: CASSYVGELFF. The CDR3 DNA is TGTGCCAGCAGTTACGTGGGGGAGCTGTTTTTT.

This clone was found many times. The CDR3 loop is CASRVYGANVLTF. The CDR3 DNA reads TGTGCCAGCAGGGTTTATGGGGCCAACGTCCTGACTTTC. The chain links TRBV6-1 to TRBJ2-6, with unresolved D. Trimming pared 6 bases from V and 3 bases from J, leaving 6 bases between. This CDR3 contains 13 residues. CDR1 is MNHNS and CDR2 is SASEGT in the germline V gene.

This clone was observed many times. The J gene is TRBJ2-6, the V gene TRBV12-3 or TRBV12-4, with D tentatively TRBD1 (5 bases). This CDR3 has 15 residues. Trimming took 5 bases from V and 5 from J, leaving 13 bases between them. CDR3 residues: CASSPRQGRANVLTF. The CDR3 coding sequence is TGTGCCAGCAGTCCCCGCCAGGGCAGGGCCAACGTCCTGACTTTC.

At least ten counts were recorded for this clone. The V call is TRBV3-1, the J call TRBJ1-6, with D maybe TRBD1 (5 bases). CDR3 length equals 15 residues. Germline V CDR1 and CDR2: LGHDT, YNNKEL (reference sequence). Trimming pared 0 bases from V and 9 bases from J, leaving 12 bases between. CDR3 protein: CASSQDGGSGSPLHF. CDR3 bases: TGTGCCAGCAGCCAAGATGGGGGGAGTGGTTCACCCCTCCACTTT.

In this sample, this clone turned up many times. This chain connects TRBV19 to TRBJ2-3; TRBD1 is a possible D gene (5 bases). This CDR3 region has 15 residues. Looked up from germline, CDR1 is LNHDA and CDR2 is SQIVND (reference sequence). Trimming took 1 base from V and 0 from J, leaving 8 bases between them. The CDR3 loop reads CASSIARGSTDTQYF. CDR3 coding DNA: TGTGCCAGTAGTATAGCTAGGGGCAGCACAGATACGCAGTATTTT.

This clone showed up many times. This rearrangement joins TRBV5-6 to TRBJ1-2, with TRBD1 identical over 7 bases. The CDR3 covers 13 residues. V shed 4 bases and J 7 bases; nucleotides not matched to a gene: 7. Germline loops: CDR1 SGHDT, CDR2 YYEEEE. The CDR3 sequence is CASSPDRVAGYTF. The CDR3 DNA reads as TGTGCCAGCAGCCCCGACAGGGTGGCTGGCTACACCTTC.